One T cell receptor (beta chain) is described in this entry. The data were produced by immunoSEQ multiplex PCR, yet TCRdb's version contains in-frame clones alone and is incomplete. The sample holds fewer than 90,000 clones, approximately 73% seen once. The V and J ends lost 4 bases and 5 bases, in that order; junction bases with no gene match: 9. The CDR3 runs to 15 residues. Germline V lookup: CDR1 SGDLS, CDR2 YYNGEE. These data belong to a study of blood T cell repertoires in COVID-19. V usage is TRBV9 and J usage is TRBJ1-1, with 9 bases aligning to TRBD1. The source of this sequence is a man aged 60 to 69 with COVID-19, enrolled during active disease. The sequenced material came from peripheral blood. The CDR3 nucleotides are TGTGCCAGCAGCTTACGACAGGGGGATGGGACTGAAGCTTTCTTT. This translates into CASSLRQGDGTEAFF.